This section outlines one T cell receptor beta chain sequence together with its context. Assay used: immunoSEQ multiplex PCR; TCRdb lists only in-frame clones, some missing. Of 80,000 to 130,000 clones listed, about nine tenths are singletons. These data originate in a study of PD-L1 blockade in urothelial cancer. Germline V CDR1 and CDR2: SGHAT, FQNNGV. Trimming shortened V by 4 bases and J by 4 bases, and 5 bases separated the two germline ends. This CDR3 is 12 amino acids long. Individual patients had between 1 and 8 samples, taken pretreatment and on-treatment. This specimen consisted of PBMCs, obtained around atezolizumab (anti-PD-L1) treatment. V is TRBV11-2 and J is TRBJ1-5; D is undetermined. The source of this sequence is a woman older than 75 with urothelial cancer. The CDR3 sequence: CASSYYNQPQHF. The CDR3 region has the DNA TGTGCCAGCAGCTACTATAATCAGCCCCAGCATTTT.